The T cell receptor beta chain under discussion was sequenced for a study of T cells after yellow fever vaccination. Study results and limitations: Among primary-vaccination clones, most reappeared after the booster, at 95% to 96% for CD4 and more than 75% for CD8. Of the clonotypes, a small share occurred in both CD4 and CD8 compartments. Weaker overall, the secondary response nonetheless peaked faster (day 5 versus 15).

The germline CDR1 and CDR2 sequences are SGHRS and YFSETQ. Between the trimmed V and J ends, which lost 6 bases and 1 base, there was a span of 10 bases. The CDR3 runs 13 residues. Universal primer sites and UMIs were introduced during 5'RACE template-switching synthesis of TCR cDNA. Each CDR3 protein gets one entry after TCRdb re-called the 5' RACE reads with MiXCR. Altogether 500,000 to 650,000 distinct CDR3 sequences are present, around 12% being singletons, with the ten largest covering under 15%. Regarding this clonotype: The target antigen is unknown.

This sample comprised PBMCs, obtained on the day of the yellow fever booster vaccination. This TCR came from a man aged 25 to 40 who received the YFV17D yellow fever vaccine. The chain joins TRBV5-1 to TRBJ2-5; no firm D call. The CDR3: CASMEQTQETQYF. For the CDR3, the DNA is TGCGCCAGCATGGAACAGACCCAAGAGACCCAGTACTTC.